Each of the 30 T cell receptor beta chains below was sequenced from the same sample in a study of spatial heterogeneity in lung cancer. TCRdb reprocessed the 5' RACE reads via MiXCR and lists one record per CDR3 protein. The data contain approximately 3,100 distinct CDR3 sequences, 25% to 30% of them singletons. The time point here: sample taken at primary tumor resection. Whole RNA came from tumor, nontumor lung or frozen PBMC and was sequenced without being sorted. The source was PBMCs, collected at surgery. These receptor sequences come from a female donor with early-stage non-small cell lung cancer.

In its sample, this clonotype was seen a few times. Since the library was made to target alpha chains, this beta chain is a stray read and its abundance is not meaningful. V is TRBV20-1 and J is TRBJ2-1; tentative D call: TRBD2 (6 bases). The CDR3 is 14 amino acids. Germline V lookup: CDR1 DFQATT, CDR2 SNEGSKA (reference sequence). Trimming took 5 bases from V and 0 from J, leaving 11 bases between them. CDR3 region: CSARWEASYNEQFF. The CDR3 DNA sequence: TGCAGTGCTCGGTGGGAGGCCTCCTACAATGAGCAGTTCTTC.

To note about this clonotype: The library was prepared for alpha chains; this beta chain is a stray read, so its frequency means little. The chain combines TRBV27 with TRBJ2-3; 8 bases agree with TRBD2. V lost 5 bases and J lost 2; bases outside the gene matches: 6. CDR3 length: 15 residues. Germline V gene lookup returns CDR1 MNHEY and CDR2 SMNVEV (reference sequence). For the CDR3, the DNA is TGTGCCAGCAGTAACCCTAGCGGGTACACAGATACGCAGTATTTT. This codes for CASSNPSGYTDTQYF.

A word on this clonotype: This beta chain appears as a stray read in a library generated for alpha chains; its size is not informative. The rearrangement uses TRBV5-4 and TRBJ2-2; D is uncertain. CDR3 length equals 17 residues. Germline CDR1 reads SGHNT; CDR2 reads YYREEE (reference sequence). V lost 3 bases and J 0 bases, leaving 15 bases between the germline ends. CDR3 in amino acids: CASSSARPAANTGELFF. In DNA form, the CDR3 reads TGTGCCAGCAGCTCCGCCCGTCCCGCCGCGAACACCGGGGAGCTGTTTTTT. The full variable domain, its missing parts supplied by reference TRBV5-4 and TRBJ2-2, is ETGVTQSPTHLIKTRGQQVTLRCSSQSGHNTVSWYQQALGQGPQFIFQYYREEENGRGNFPPRFSGLQFPNYSSELNVNALELDDSALYLCASSSARPAANTGELFFGEGSRLTVL.

A word on this clonotype: A library made for alpha chains picked up this beta chain off target, so its size means little. The chain joins TRBV29-1 to TRBJ2-5; weak D call: TRBD1 (6 bases). The ends were cut back, 6 bases at V and 7 bases at J, with 15 bases in the middle. CDR3 size: 12 residues. CDR1 and CDR2 (germline): SQVTM, ANQGSEA. The CDR3 spells CSVDTQTGTQYF. The DNA for the CDR3 is TGCAGCGTCGACACCCAGACAGGGACCCAGTACTTC.

Note on this clonotype: Since the library was made to target alpha chains, this beta chain is a stray read and its abundance is not meaningful. The chain combines TRBV10-3 with TRBJ1-2; the D is unclear. Per the germline V gene, CDR1 is ENHRY and CDR2 is SYGVKD. V was pared by 3 bases and J by 4 bases, with 3 bases between. This CDR3 has 11 amino acids. This chain's CDR3 is CAISEVYGYTF. The CDR3 DNA sequence: TGTGCCATCAGTGAAGTCTATGGCTACACCTTC.

Comment on this clonotype: The size of this beta chain means little, since it is a stray read in a library made for alpha chains. The V gene is TRBV7-2, the J gene TRBJ2-1; TRBD1 might be the D (5 bases). This CDR3 comprises 13 residues. CDR1 is SGHTA, CDR2 FQGNSA, per germline. With 0 bases removed from V and 15 bases from J, the gap between germline ends came to 15 bases. The CDR3 bases are TGTGCCAGCAGCTTAGCCCTCCGCACAGGTGGGTTCTTC. Protein: CASSLALRTGGFF.

This clonotype has just a few counts. This beta chain turned up in a library designed for alpha chains; as an off-target read, its abundance says little. This sequence joins TRBV27 and TRBJ1-1; tentative D call: TRBD1 (6 bases). Germline loops: CDR1 MNHEY, CDR2 SMNVEV (reference sequence). Between the trimmed V and J ends, which lost 5 bases and 6 bases, there was a span of 16 bases. CDR3 length: 14 amino acids. This CDR3 is CASSPAGAGAEAFF. The DNA of the CDR3 is TGTGCCAGCAGTCCTGCGGGGGCCGGGGCTGAAGCTTTCTTT.

Comments on this clonotype: A much larger clone is a single base away; this may be a read error. A library made for alpha chains picked up this beta chain off target, so its size means little. V gene TRBV12-3 or TRBV12-4 combines with J gene TRBJ2-5; no definite D call. The CDR3 covers 13 residues. CDR3 coding DNA: TGTGCCAGCAGCCGTAGGAGCTCTGAGACCCGGTACTTC. The encoded protein is CASSRRSSETRYF.

This clonotype appeared a few times. This beta chain is a stray sequence in a library constructed for alpha chains; its clone size is not meaningful. The chain links TRBV6-5 to TRBJ2-3; D unclear. Germline V lookup: CDR1 MNHEY, CDR2 SVGAGI. The CDR3 extends over 13 amino acids. Trimming cost V 2 bases and J 6 bases, with 9 bases left between them. DNA of the CDR3: TGTGCCAGCAGTTACCAGTTTCGTGATACGCAGTATTTT. Protein sequence: CASSYQFRDTQYF.

With regard to this clonotype: The library was built for alpha chains, so this beta chain is an off-target read and its size means little. The chain is built from TRBV5-8 and TRBJ2-4; D might be TRBD2 (5 bases). Trimming pared 1 base from V and 2 bases from J, leaving 19 bases between. Germline values: CDR1 SGHTS, CDR2 YDEGEE. The CDR3 loop spans 18 amino acids. The CDR3 here is CASSLNRAADLSKNIQYF. CDR3 DNA: TGTGCCAGCAGCTTGAATAGGGCAGCGGATCTATCCAAAAACATTCAGTACTTC.

This clonotype was counted between two and nine times. The library was prepared for alpha chains; this beta chain is a stray read, so its frequency means little. This chain links TRBV7-2 with TRBJ2-2; D is tentatively TRBD1 or TRBD2 (5 bases each). The ends were cut back, 1 base at V and 2 bases at J, with 11 bases in the middle. The CDR3 runs 16 residues. Germline CDR1 SGHTA, CDR2 FQGNSA. The CDR3 sequence is CASSLDGASNTGELFF. The CDR3 DNA reads TGTGCCAGCAGCTTAGACGGGGCCAGCAACACCGGGGAGCTGTTTTTT. Full variable domain (outside the CDR3, taken from reference TRBV7-2 and TRBJ2-2): GAGVSQSPSNKVTEKGKDVELRCDPISGHTALYWYRQSLGQGLEFLIYFQGNSAPDKSGLPSDRFSAERTGGSVSTLTIQRTQQEDSAVYLCASSLDGASNTGELFFGEGSRLTVL.

By sample share, this clonotype is medium-sized. This beta chain was picked up by a library intended for alpha chains and is off target, so its count carries little meaning. This rearrangement joins TRBV2 to TRBJ2-3; D might be TRBD2 (5 bases). Trimming removed 4 bases at V and 3 bases at J, with 11 bases between. CDR1 and CDR2 from the germline V gene are SNHLY and FYNNEI. The CDR3 covers 14 residues. The CDR3 here is CASSVDFATDTQYF. CDR3 coding DNA: TGTGCCAGCAGTGTGGACTTCGCGACAGATACGCAGTATTTT. The full variable domain, its missing parts supplied by reference TRBV2 and TRBJ2-3, is EPEVTQTPSHQVTQMGQEVILRCVPISNHLYFYWYRQILGQKVEFLVSFYNNEISEKSEIFDDQFSVERPDGSNFTLKIRSTKLEDSAMYFCASSVDFATDTQYFGPGTRLTVL.

This clonotype was seen a few times. The library was built for alpha chains, so this beta chain is an off-target read and its size means little. This rearrangement joins TRBV20-1 to TRBJ2-7; TRBD1 aligns across 9 bases. CDR1 and CDR2 (germline): DFQATT, SNEGSKA (reference sequence). The V gene end was trimmed by 6 bases and the J gene end by 7 bases; junction bases not matched to a gene: 7. This CDR3 spans 12 amino acids. The CDR3 loop reads CSAPGQGAEQYF. CDR3 in DNA: TGCAGTGCGCCGGGACAGGGCGCAGAGCAGTACTTC.

As for this clonotype: Found in a library prepared for alpha chains, this beta chain is an off-target read, and its abundance has little meaning. V is TRBV7-9 and J is TRBJ2-3; TRBD2 matches 12 bases. Losses at the gene ends were 6 bases for V and 2 bases for J; bases not matched to a gene: 6. Germline V gene data show CDR1 as SEHNR and CDR2 as FQNEAQ (reference sequence). This CDR3 is 16 amino acids long. The CDR3 region is CASRPGLAGYTDTQYF. The CDR3 nucleotides are TGTGCCAGCAGACCGGGACTAGCGGGCTACACAGATACGCAGTATTTT.

Concerning this clonotype itself: This beta chain lies outside the target of a library built for alpha chains; its clone size means little. The gene calls are TRBV29-1 and TRBJ2-2; the D is unclear. CDR1 is SQVTM and CDR2 is ANQGSEA in the germline V gene. CDR3 length equals 11 residues. The V gene lost 7 bases and the J gene lost 3 bases, with 6 bases spanning the gap. CDR3 amino acids: CSAAYTGELFF. The CDR3 DNA sequence: TGCAGCGCCGCCTACACCGGGGAGCTGTTTTTT.

Comments on this clonotype: This beta chain appears as a stray read in a library generated for alpha chains; its size is not informative. The chain links TRBV2 to TRBJ2-7; 9 bases agree with TRBD1. Trimming cost V 6 bases and J 7 bases; bases outside gene matches: 7. The germline V gene encodes CDR1 SNHLY and CDR2 FYNNEI. The CDR3 is 13 amino acids. The CDR3 DNA follows: TGTGCCAGCAGGGACAGGGGAGCGGATGAGCAGTACTTC. Translated: CASRDRGADEQYF.

This clonotype has just a few counts. A library prepared for alpha chains yielded this beta chain as an off-target read; its size is of little meaning. This chain links TRBV12-3 or TRBV12-4 with TRBJ2-1, with D perhaps matching TRBD2 (6 bases). V shed 6 bases and J shed 7 bases, with 16 bases lying between them. This CDR3 is 14 amino acids long. The CDR3 loop is CASRQRTTQNEQFF. In DNA form, the CDR3 reads TGTGCCAGCAGACAAAGGACTACACAGAATGAGCAGTTCTTC.

By share of the sample, this clonotype is medium-sized (0.01 to 0.1%). Being off target in a library aimed at alpha chains, this beta chain has a size of little meaning. The gene calls are TRBV5-4 and TRBJ2-5; 10 bases fit TRBD1. V shed 0 bases, J shed 2 bases, and the junction held 4 bases outside the gene matches. Germline CDR1 and CDR2: SGHNT and YYREEE (reference sequence). This CDR3 spans 16 amino acids. This CDR3 reads CASSLGPGQGQETQYF. The CDR3 nucleotides read TGTGCCAGCAGCTTGGGGCCGGGACAGGGGCAAGAGACCCAGTACTTC. The complete variable domain, with remaining parts taken from reference TRBV5-4 and TRBJ2-5, reads ETGVTQSPTHLIKTRGQQVTLRCSSQSGHNTVSWYQQALGQGPQFIFQYYREEENGRGNFPPRFSGLQFPNYSSELNVNALELDDSALYLCASSLGPGQGQETQYFGPGTRLLVL.

There are a few counts of this clonotype. As an off-target read in a library built for alpha chains, this beta chain has a frequency of little significance. The chain employs TRBV5-1 and TRBJ2-6, with D perhaps TRBD1 (6 bases). The CDR3 spans 15 residues. Deletions cut 4 bases from V and 3 bases from J, with 11 bases between. The germline V gene has CDR1 SGHRS and CDR2 YFSETQ. As DNA, the CDR3 is TGCGCCAGCAGCGTGGGGGCTTTTGGGGCCAACGTCCTGACTTTC. Translation: CASSVGAFGANVLTF.

For this clonotype: Found in a library prepared for alpha chains, this beta chain is an off-target read, and its abundance has little meaning. The chain recombines TRBV12-5 with TRBJ2-1; TRBD2 aligns across 11 bases. The CDR3 has 16 residues. V lost 1 base and J lost 8; bases outside the gene matches: 7. Germline V gives CDR1 LGHNT, CDR2 FRNRAP. The CDR3 sequence is CASGLDTSGSTDEQFF. The CDR3 DNA reads as TGTGCTAGTGGTTTGGATACTAGCGGGAGTACCGATGAGCAGTTCTTC.

As for this clonotype: The junction and the germline gene differ at one end; a read error may be behind it. The library was prepared for alpha chains; this beta chain is a stray read, so its frequency means little. The CDR3 spells CASSWETVYLSSYNERFF. DNA of the CDR3: TGTGCCAGCAGCTGGGAGACAGTTTACCTTAGCTCCTACAATGAGCGGTTCTTC. The V gene is TRBV5-5, the J gene TRBJ2-1; either TRBD1 or TRBD2 may supply D (5 bases each). This CDR3 has 18 residues. CDR1 SGHKS and CDR2 YYEKEE come from the germline V gene (reference sequence). Variable domain in full (rest from reference TRBV5-5 and TRBJ2-1): DAGVTQSPTHLIKTRGQQVTLRCSPISGHKSVSWYQQVLGQGPQFIFQYYEKEERGRGNFPDRFSARQFPNYSSELNVNALLLGDSALYLCASSWETVYLSSYNERFFGPGTRLTVL.

Note on this clonotype: This beta chain turned up in a library designed for alpha chains; as an off-target read, its abundance says little. J is TRBJ2-7 and V is TRBV10-3, with D uncertain. The germline V gene has CDR1 ENHRY and CDR2 SYGVKD. This CDR3 is 11 amino acids long. Deletions cut 6 bases from V and 3 bases from J, with 6 bases between. The CDR3 protein is CAIRDNYEQYF. Here the CDR3 DNA reads TGTGCCATCAGAGACAACTACGAGCAGTACTTC.

Of note for this clonotype: This beta chain came through as a stray read in a library set up for alpha chains, and its size says little. The CDR3 DNA reads as TGCGCCAGCAGCTTGGGCCCAAACGGAGAGACCCAGTACTTC. It encodes CASSLGPNGETQYF. The chain combines TRBV5-1 with TRBJ2-5; D gene unclear. V lost 0 bases and J 4 bases, leaving 10 bases between the germline ends. CDR1 is SGHRS, CDR2 YFSETQ, per germline. This CDR3 has 14 amino acids. The complete variable domain, with remaining parts taken from reference TRBV5-1 and TRBJ2-5, reads KAGVTQTPRYLIKTRGQQVTLSCSPISGHRSVSWYQQTPGQGLQFLFEYFSETQRNKGNFPGRFSGRQFSNSRSEMNVSTLELGDSALYLCASSLGPNGETQYFGPGTRLLVL.

Details on this clonotype: This beta chain turned up in a library designed for alpha chains; as an off-target read, its abundance says little. This chain links TRBV28 with TRBJ2-4; 9 positions match TRBD2. With 6 bases clipped from V and 8 bases from J, the junction kept 8 bases outside the gene matches. Germline V gene sequence: CDR1 MDHEN, CDR2 SYDVKM. The CDR3 extends over 14 amino acids. The CDR3 protein is CASRAGTSTDIQYF. The DNA of the CDR3 is TGTGCCAGCAGAGCCGGGACTAGCACCGACATTCAGTACTTC.

Judged by abundance, this clonotype is medium-sized. This beta chain came through as a stray read in a library set up for alpha chains, and its size says little. This rearrangement joins TRBV12-5 to TRBJ2-6; D is unclear. CDR3 length: 15 residues. V dropped 3 bases and J dropped 3 bases, with 9 bases sitting between them. CDR1 is LGHNT and CDR2 is FRNRAP in the germline V gene. The CDR3 nucleotides read TGTGCTAGTGGTTTATGGGGATTTGGGGCCAACGTCCTGACTTTC. The encoded protein is CASGLWGFGANVLTF.

As regards this clonotype: The junction differs from germline at one of its ends, possibly a read error. In a library made to pick up alpha chains, this beta chain is a stray read with a size that means little. J is TRBJ2-1 and V is TRBV29-1; tentatively, D is TRBD2 (6 bases). The germline CDR1 and CDR2 sequences are SQVTM and ANQGSEA. This CDR3 comprises 14 residues. The CDR3 DNA follows: TGCAGCGTCGAAGGGGTAGCGGTATACAATGAGCAGTTCTTC. Translating it yields CSVEGVAVYNEQFF.

Concerning this clonotype itself: The library was prepared for alpha chains; this beta chain is a stray read, so its frequency means little. The chain uses TRBV27 and TRBJ2-7; weak D call: TRBD2 (6 bases). Germline V CDR1 and CDR2: MNHEY, SMNVEV (reference sequence). V was clipped by 6 bases and J by 0 bases, with 18 bases between them. The CDR3 length is 16 residues. CDR3 DNA sequence: TGTGCCAGCAGCTCGTCCCGGAGGGCCCCCTCCTACGAGCAGTACTTC. Encoded protein: CASSSSRRAPSYEQYF.

Note on this clonotype: This beta chain appears as a stray read in a library generated for alpha chains; its size is not informative. CDR3 loop: CASSFGRGTQKETQYF. As DNA, the CDR3 is TGTGCCAGCAGCTTCGGACGGGGGACACAGAAAGAGACCCAGTACTTC. This chain joins TRBV7-9 and TRBJ2-5; D could derive from TRBD1 or TRBD2 (6 bases each). Trimming shortened V by 3 bases and J by 3 bases, and 17 bases separated the two germline ends. Looked up from germline, CDR1 is SEHNR and CDR2 is FQNEAQ (reference sequence). The CDR3 contains 16 residues.

This clonotype was seen more than once but under ten times. In a library made to pick up alpha chains, this beta chain is a stray read with a size that means little. The chain links TRBV5-1 to TRBJ2-1, with D tentatively TRBD2 (5 bases). Germline V gene data show CDR1 as SGHRS and CDR2 as YFSETQ. The CDR3 runs to 14 residues. Between the trimmed V and J ends, which lost 3 bases and 3 bases, there was a span of 10 bases. The CDR3, as DNA: TGCGCCAGCAGCTCCGACTATTTCTACAATGAGCAGTTCTTC. Translating it yields CASSSDYFYNEQFF.

Details on this clonotype: Since it is a stray read in a library aimed at alpha chains, this beta chain has a size that is not meaningful. The rearrangement joins TRBV11-1 to TRBJ2-7; D ambiguous. The CDR3 has 14 amino acids. V gave up 0 bases and J gave up 5 bases, with 11 bases separating them. From germline, CDR1 is SGHAT and CDR2 FQDESV (reference sequence). The CDR3 sequence is CASSLAGIIHEQYF. In DNA form, the CDR3 reads TGTGCCAGCAGCTTAGCGGGAATAATCCACGAGCAGTACTTC.